This T cell receptor beta chain was identified during a study of cytomegalovirus exposure and HLA in healthy donors (dated 2017 in TCRdb). Regarding the complete study: In an earlier analysis of fewer than 750 of the donors, 250 to 350 Gb of sequence data and 117 million unique TCR beta sequences from about 190 million T cells were reported. Among under 450 genotyped donors of the cohort, an average of approximately 230,000 unique TCR beta nucleotide sequences were sequenced per donor, around 20% of them non-productive. The study used immunosequencing to profile the T cell repertoires of about 670 subjects and linked those repertoires to cytomegalovirus serostatus. The study combined high-throughput TCR immunosequencing, statistical association of individual TCRs with disease status, and machine learning to predict cytomegalovirus infection status. All discovery cohort repertoires had been generated using a single sequencing platform. In a later analysis, previously published TCR beta repertoires from several hundred donors were re-analyzed and high-resolution HLA genotyping was added so that TCR occurrence patterns could be studied. Donor age, sex, ethnicity and CMV serostatus were collected together with the repertoire data. To decide whether each TCR beta V gene segment behaved as functional or pseudogenic, an earlier analysis of 587 of the donors relied on high-throughput TCR beta sequencing. Of the approximately 400 genotyped donors, roughly 85% fell in the genetic ancestry cluster associated with self-reported Caucasian donors. HLA typing included class I and class II loci at four-digit resolution. About 330 gigabases of sequencing data and about 92 million unique TCR sequences made up an early release that covered 500 to 650 HLA-typed donors. Genome-wide SNP genotypes for about three fifths of the roughly 700 donors were used in a later genetic analysis, which treated that subset as a discovery cohort. A separate validation cohort of over a hundred different subjects was used in addition to the 666-subject first cohort. The number of donors typed differed by locus, with 629-630 for A, B, C, DRB1 and DQB1, roughly 520 for DQA1, 600 to 610 for DPA1, and approximately 470 for DPB1. A few DR-DQ haplotypes were handled as single units for association and clustering because linkage in the cohort was strong. Rather than drawing on any new phenotypic data, the later analysis identified candidate immune exposures from TCR beta sequences and the way those sequences occurred across donors. The study aimed to test whether cataloging public T cell receptors could reveal signatures of past pathogen exposure.

The germline V gene (reference sequence) provides CDR1 GTSNPN and CDR2 SVGIG. V and J lose 2 bases and 6 bases, and a span of 7 bases separates them. The cysteine opens and the phenylalanine closes a CDR3 of 11 amino acids. Only the CDR3 DNA is retained, 33 bases long and in frame from the first base. General conclusions and limits of the study: Because counts were too low, 15 or so rarely observed V segments, including chromosome 9 orphons, were excluded from the earlier analysis of 587 of the donors. Because HLA typing was unavailable for some donors at each locus, only the typed subset was used in association tests. The cohort was sequenced for TCR beta chains only, and without alpha or paired-chain data the features that could be detected were limited. Linkage disequilibrium might explain the correlated functional status among segregating V segments, but an unknown experimental factor could not be ruled out. Several of the top co-occurrence clusters appeared to be linked to parvovirus B19, influenza, CMV and Epstein-Barr virus, according to a later analysis. Most TCR sequences were observed very rarely across donors, whereas some public TCRs were present in many individuals. Cytomegalovirus status was reported to be diagnosed by the classifier with high specificity and sensitivity in both the original and validation cohorts. In a later genetic analysis, a missense DCLRE1C variant was associated with V-gene and J-gene trimming of TCR beta chains, and the association was replicated in an independent cohort. For the cohort, immune exposure information was limited to CMV serostatus. According to a later analysis, most CMV-associated TCR beta chains appeared to be HLA-restricted, and the HLA associations seemed to be driven largely by CMV exposure. A later analysis found that HLA-associated TCR beta chains were more clonally expanded and had lower generation probabilities than equally common non-associated chains. A further reported finding was that TCR beta sequences accurately predicted the HLA-A and HLA-B alleles for most subjects in the first cohort. According to a later analysis, TCR association rates differed among HLA loci, with DRB1 alleles showing the most associated TCRs and HLA-C alleles showing the fewest. An earlier analysis of some 560 of the donors showed that most TCR beta V segments appeared in productive rearrangements either about 87% or about 30% of the time, which broadly matched IMGT annotations. According to the authors, the approach could potentially be generalized to other disease states and immunological phenotypes. Sequencing depth was assumed to be roughly uniform across donors in the presence/absence analyses, though that assumption may not hold. In a later genetic analysis, fewer N-insertions in productive TCRs were reported among donors in an Asian-associated ancestry cluster than the approximately 710-donor mean. In vitro tests confirmed that three of the cytomegalovirus-associated TCR beta chains recognize cytomegalovirus antigens. When HLA alleles, especially DR and DQ, strongly co-occurred, TCR associations were difficult to assign to individual alleles. At a false discovery rate of 0.05, a later analysis linked 16,951 TCR beta sequences to specific HLA alleles. A total of 150 or so TCR beta chains were listed by the study as associated with cytomegalovirus. Because the 87-base-pair reads could not distinguish some IMGT-functional V segments, including TRBV6-2 and TRBV6-3, those segments were excluded. The sequencing pipeline was judged likely to have produced a cluster of highly shared sequence variants as a technical artifact.

The receptor library was made with the immunoSEQ multiplex PCR assay. For the multiplex PCR, a mixture combining 60 forward primers for TCR Vbeta segments and 13 reverse primers for TCR Jbeta segments was used. The CDR3 region of rearranged TCR beta genes was amplified from genomic DNA with a multiplex PCR assay. The Illumina HiSeq System was used to sequence the amplified TCR beta libraries as 87-base-pair reads. Concerning the study's data processing: A later analysis counted approximately 74 million unique TCR beta chains across the 690 or so repertoires, and some 11 million of these chains were shared by at least two donors. A nearest-neighbor algorithm error-corrected the raw reads and collapsed the reads into unique sequences, merging closely related sequences to remove PCR and sequencing errors. V, D and J gene segments were assigned by aligning CDR3 sequences to IMGT reference sequences. For a sequence to be retained, at least a six-nucleotide match to both a V gene segment and a J gene segment was required. Rearrangements were classified as productive when the CDR3 lacked stop codons and remained in frame with V and J, and all other rearrangements were classified as non-productive. CDR3 was defined by IMGT convention, running from the second conserved V-encoded cysteine to the conserved J-encoded phenylalanine. The earlier analysis of approximately 500 of the donors excluded sequences that lacked an unambiguous match to a single V gene segment. In an earlier analysis of approximately 550 of the donors, V segments were called functional above 56.7% productive rearrangements and were called segregating when the between-donor standard deviation exceeded 5%. To diagnose cytomegalovirus status from the catalog of TCR beta chain sequences, a statistical classification framework was built. In a later analysis, V and J genes were assigned by comparing TCR nucleotide sequences against IMGT/GENE-DB human TR gene sequences. In a later analysis, CDR3 sequences and most-parsimonious VDJ recombination scenarios were assigned using the TCRdist pipeline. In a later analysis, each TCR beta chain was defined by its CDR3 amino acid sequence together with its V-gene family, and reads lacking a unique V-gene family were excluded. As a way to deal with suspected cross-contamination and a sequencing artifact, a later analysis dropped more than 500 nucleotide sequences that were highly shared and had low generation probability. In a later analysis, a clonal expansion index for each public chain was calculated from normalized within-repertoire ranks of inferred template counts. In a later analysis, generation probabilities were computed with a VDJ recombination model fitted to out-of-frame rearrangements, and the resulting probabilities were checked against IGoR. In a later analysis, hypergeometric tests were used to score TCR-TCR, TCR-HLA and TCR-CMV co-occurrence, with a repertoire-size bias correction applied to TCR pairs. A later analysis estimated false discovery rates by permuting HLA or CMV assignments 20 times. A later analysis grouped co-occurring TCRs with DBSCAN, adding TCRdist sequence similarity when clustering within HLA-allele-positive subsets. Repertoires with fewer than 30,000 or more than 120,000 public chains were left out of co-occurrence clustering, as were a few repertoires with anomalous nucleotide sharing. The table was pulled from immuneACCESS by TCRdb, which kept in-frame rearrangements only. Such tables lose some clones; where checked, under half of the loss comes from unresolved V genes, and the rest has no known cause. The V and J calls and the clone size are those of that table, but D and trimming were determined from the DNA. A total of about 140,000 clones appear in this sample, about 80% of them only once. About 1.5% of the sample goes to the ten largest clones.

The cohort consisted of 600 to 700 healthy bone marrow donors. Cohort members were all nominally healthy when sampled, although unrecorded immune exposures were likely present. The donor tested CMV seropositive and was one of the 289 seropositive cohort members. Each donor provided a peripheral blood sample, and peripheral blood mononuclear cells were used for TCR beta sequencing. The Qiagen DNeasy Blood Extraction Kit was used to extract genomic DNA from the blood cell samples. On this clone: Its antigen is unknown. Base-call qualities are not available, and no considerably larger clone is one nucleotide away.

The clonotype comes from a young man in good health and CMV-seropositive. The specimen was PBMCs. In this chain, TRBV30 is recombined with TRBJ1-1; TRBD1 might be the D gene, on 5 matching bases. The nucleotide sequence reads TGTGCCTGGAGTCAGGGCGCTGAAGCTTTCTTT. The encoded protein is CAWSQGAEAFF.